This T cell receptor beta chain was identified in a study of cytomegalovirus exposure and HLA in healthy donors. Overall study findings and caveats: Available immune exposure information covered CMV serostatus only.

Turning to this clone: Its antigen is currently unknown.

Germline-derived CDR1 and CDR2 are SQVTM and ANQGSEA. The CDR3 loop spans 13 amino acids. The V end was cut by 7 bases, the J end by 3 bases, with 15 bases between. Vbeta (60) and Jbeta (13) primers were used in the PCR. The table came from immunoSEQ multiplex PCR; TCRdb's copy has only in-frame clones and leaves some out. The table has about 170,000 clones, 81% seen once; the top ten hold approximately 2.1%. The sample consisted of PBMCs. The receptor comes from a young woman in good health and CMV-seronegative. This chain links TRBV29-1 with TRBJ1-1, with TRBD1 as a possible D gene (5 bases). The CDR3 nucleotides read TGCAGCGGGATCAGGGTGGTGGACACTGAAGCTTTCTTT. This gives the protein CSGIRVVDTEAFF.